Listed below are T cell receptor beta chains from one sample, sequenced in a study of T cells after yellow fever vaccination. TCRdb re-called the 5' RACE reads with MiXCR, one entry per CDR3 protein. The top ten clones hold about 3% of a sample with a few hundred thousand distinct CDR3 sequences, 7.5% to 9.5% of them seen once. The source was CD4+ T cells sorted from PBMCs, collected 5 days after the yellow fever booster vaccination. Receptor source: a man aged 18-30 years who received the YFV17D yellow fever vaccine. The CDR3 runs from the conserved cysteine through the conserved F or W.

length	V	J	CDR3
13	TRBV12-3/TRBV12-4	TRBJ2-5	CASRLTGQETQYF
15	TRBV18	TRBJ2-6	CASSSQVDGANVLTF
14	TRBV4-2	TRBJ1-2	CASSQDMGSYGYTF
15	TRBV18	TRBJ2-5	CASSPSSGMQETQYF
16	TRBV6-2/TRBV6-3	TRBJ1-5	CASSNTGTGINQPQHF
15	TRBV30	TRBJ2-5	CAWRIAGGNQETQYF
15	TRBV7-6	TRBJ2-7	CATSRSGLEASEQYF
16	TRBV7-3	TRBJ2-5	CASSLTGLADQETQYF
12	TRBV7-2	TRBJ1-2	CASSIDGNGYTF
13	TRBV5-1	TRBJ2-1	CASSLESYNEQFF
14	TRBV4-1	TRBJ1-5	CASSQSGLNQPQHF
15	TRBV3-1	TRBJ2-3	CASSRPGPSTDTQYF
15	TRBV10-3	TRBJ2-5	CAISESGDTRETQYF
14	TRBV5-1	TRBJ1-1	CASSWTGGGTEAFF